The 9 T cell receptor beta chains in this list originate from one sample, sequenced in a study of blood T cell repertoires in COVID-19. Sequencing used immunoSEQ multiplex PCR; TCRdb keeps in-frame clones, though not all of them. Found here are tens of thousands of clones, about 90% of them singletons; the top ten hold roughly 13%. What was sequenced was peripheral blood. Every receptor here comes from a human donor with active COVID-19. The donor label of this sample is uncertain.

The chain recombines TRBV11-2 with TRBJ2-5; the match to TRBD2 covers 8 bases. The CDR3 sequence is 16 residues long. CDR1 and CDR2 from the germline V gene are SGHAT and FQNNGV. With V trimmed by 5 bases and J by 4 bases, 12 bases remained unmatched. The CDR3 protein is CASSPLWRGVGETQYF. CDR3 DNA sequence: TGTGCCAGCAGCCCTCTCTGGCGGGGGGTTGGAGAGACCCAGTACTTC. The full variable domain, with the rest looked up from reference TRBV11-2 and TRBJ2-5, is EAGVAQSPRYKIIEKRQSVAFWCNPISGHATLYWYQQILGQGPKLLIQFQNNGVVDDSQLPKDRFSAERLKGVDSTLKIQPAKLEDSAVYLCASSPLWRGVGETQYFGPGTRLLVL.

This CDR3 is CASRTTGANYNEQFF. The CDR3, as DNA: TGTGCCAGCAGGACCACAGGGGCCAACTACAATGAGCAGTTCTTC. J is TRBJ2-1 and V is TRBV5-4; TRBD1 matches 7 bases. The V gene's germline CDR1 is SGHNT and CDR2 YYREEE (reference sequence). Trimming at V came to 5 bases and at J to 3 bases, leaving 8 bases not matched to a gene. The CDR3 contains 15 residues.

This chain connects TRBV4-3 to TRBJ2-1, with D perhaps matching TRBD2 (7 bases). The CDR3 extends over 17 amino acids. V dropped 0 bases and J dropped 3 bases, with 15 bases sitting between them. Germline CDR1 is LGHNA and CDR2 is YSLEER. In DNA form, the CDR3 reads TGCGCCAGCAGCCAAGATTATGCGGGGGCCATCTACAATGAGCAGTTCTTC. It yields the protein CASSQDYAGAIYNEQFF.

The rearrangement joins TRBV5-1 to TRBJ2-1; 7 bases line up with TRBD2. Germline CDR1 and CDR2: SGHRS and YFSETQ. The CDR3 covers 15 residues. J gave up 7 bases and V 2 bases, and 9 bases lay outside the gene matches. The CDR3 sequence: CASSFGGGGVNEQFF. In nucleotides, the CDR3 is TGCGCCAGCAGCTTTGGCGGGGGAGGCGTGAATGAGCAGTTCTTC.

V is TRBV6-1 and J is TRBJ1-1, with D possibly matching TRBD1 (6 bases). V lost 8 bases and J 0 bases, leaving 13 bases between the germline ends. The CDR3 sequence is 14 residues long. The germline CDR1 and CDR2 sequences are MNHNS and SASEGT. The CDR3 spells CASLTGGMNTEAFF. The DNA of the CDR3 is TGTGCCAGCCTCACGGGGGGCATGAACACTGAAGCTTTCTTT.

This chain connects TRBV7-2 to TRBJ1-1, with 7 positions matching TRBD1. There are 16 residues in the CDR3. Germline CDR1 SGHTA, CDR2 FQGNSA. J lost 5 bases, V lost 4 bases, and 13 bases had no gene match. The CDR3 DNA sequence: TGTGCCAGCAGCTCGCAGGGGGAGCTGAGAGGAACTGAAGCTTTCTTT. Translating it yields CASSSQGELRGTEAFF.

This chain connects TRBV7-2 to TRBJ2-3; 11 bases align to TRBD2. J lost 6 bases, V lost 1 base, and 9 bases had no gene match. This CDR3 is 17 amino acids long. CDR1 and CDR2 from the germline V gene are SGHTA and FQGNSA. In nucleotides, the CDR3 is TGTGCCAGCAGCTTAGAATTGCTAGCGGGGGGCAGGGATACGCAGTATTTT. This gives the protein CASSLELLAGGRDTQYF.

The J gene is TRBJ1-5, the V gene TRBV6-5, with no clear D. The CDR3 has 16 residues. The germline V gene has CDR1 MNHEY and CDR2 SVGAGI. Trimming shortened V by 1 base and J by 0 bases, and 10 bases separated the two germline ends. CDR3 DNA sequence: TGTGCCAGCAGTTACTATCCCTACAGTAGCAATCAGCCCCAGCATTTT. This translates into CASSYYPYSSNQPQHF.

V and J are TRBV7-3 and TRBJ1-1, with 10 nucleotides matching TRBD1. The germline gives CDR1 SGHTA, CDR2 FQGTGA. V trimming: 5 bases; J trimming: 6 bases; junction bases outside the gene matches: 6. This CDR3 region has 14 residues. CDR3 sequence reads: CASSTGTGAAEAFF. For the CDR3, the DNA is TGTGCCAGCAGCACCGGGACAGGGGCGGCTGAAGCTTTCTTT.